The T cell receptor beta chain described here comes from a study of blood T cell repertoires in COVID-19. The wider study: The cDNA or gDNA used as material had been derived from T cells, B-cell-depleted T cells, or PBMCs.

The V end was cut by 1 base, the J end by 4 bases, with 12 bases between. The CDR3 length is 15 residues. Germline V gives CDR1 SGDLS, CDR2 YYNGEE. The protocol was immunoSEQ multiplex PCR, while the TCRdb copy is restricted to in-frame clones and leaves out a portion. Of around 100,000 clones listed, 80% to 90% are singletons. Sequenced material: peripheral blood. This receptor was identified in an elderly woman with acute or convalescent COVID-19. The genes are TRBV9 and TRBJ1-5; no reliable D call. CDR3 sequence reads: CASSVTDGGNQPQHF. The CDR3 DNA reads TGTGCCAGCAGCGTAACCGACGGAGGAAATCAGCCCCAGCATTTT.